The next 4 T cell receptor beta chains were all read from a single sample in a study of shared clonotypes between healthy human individuals. Sequencing was performed with immunoSEQ multiplex PCR; in TCRdb, only in-frame clones are kept and a portion is missing. The sample records about 1.5 million clones, roughly 96% being singletons. Input material: naive CD4+ T cells sorted from blood. Subset specified: CD45RA+ positively selected. The receptor set was obtained from a man aged 25-45 years in good health.

The rearrangement uses TRBV5-1 and TRBJ2-6; 7 positions match TRBD1. After removal of 2 bases from V and 8 bases from J, the junction contained 13 bases not matched to a gene. This CDR3 spans 17 amino acids. Germline loops: CDR1 SGHRS, CDR2 YFSETQ. Here the CDR3 reads CASSLHTGAVMTNVLTF. The CDR3 bases are TGCGCCAGCAGCTTACATACAGGGGCCGTCATGACCAACGTCCTGACTTTC.

The chain has TRBV29-1 and TRBJ2-2, with D possibly matching TRBD1 (6 bases). Germline V gene sequence: CDR1 SQVTM, CDR2 ANQGSEA. CDR3 length equals 14 residues. The V and J ends lost 2 bases and 5 bases respectively, with 12 bases between them. CDR3 amino acids: CSVENRDETGELFF. Written as DNA, the CDR3 is TGCAGCGTTGAAAACAGGGACGAAACCGGGGAGCTGTTTTTT.

V usage is TRBV7-2 and J usage is TRBJ1-2, with D possibly matching TRBD1 (5 bases). The V end lost 10 bases, the J end lost 8 bases, and 20 bases lay between the germline ends. Germline loops: CDR1 SGHTA, CDR2 FQGNSA. The CDR3 is made up of 13 amino acids. The CDR3 reads CANGQAGPPGYTF. The CDR3 bases are TGTGCCAACGGTCAGGCGGGGCCGCCGGGCTACACCTTC.

The gene calls are TRBV5-1 and TRBJ2-3, with TRBD2 identical over 10 bases. Germline CDR1 is SGHRS and CDR2 is YFSETQ. Trimming took 4 bases from V and 0 from J; bases not matched to a gene: 8. This CDR3 has 17 amino acids. In DNA, the CDR3 is TGCGCCAGCAGCCCGACTAGCGGGCACAGAAGCACAGATACGCAGTATTTT. Its protein is CASSPTSGHRSTDTQYF.